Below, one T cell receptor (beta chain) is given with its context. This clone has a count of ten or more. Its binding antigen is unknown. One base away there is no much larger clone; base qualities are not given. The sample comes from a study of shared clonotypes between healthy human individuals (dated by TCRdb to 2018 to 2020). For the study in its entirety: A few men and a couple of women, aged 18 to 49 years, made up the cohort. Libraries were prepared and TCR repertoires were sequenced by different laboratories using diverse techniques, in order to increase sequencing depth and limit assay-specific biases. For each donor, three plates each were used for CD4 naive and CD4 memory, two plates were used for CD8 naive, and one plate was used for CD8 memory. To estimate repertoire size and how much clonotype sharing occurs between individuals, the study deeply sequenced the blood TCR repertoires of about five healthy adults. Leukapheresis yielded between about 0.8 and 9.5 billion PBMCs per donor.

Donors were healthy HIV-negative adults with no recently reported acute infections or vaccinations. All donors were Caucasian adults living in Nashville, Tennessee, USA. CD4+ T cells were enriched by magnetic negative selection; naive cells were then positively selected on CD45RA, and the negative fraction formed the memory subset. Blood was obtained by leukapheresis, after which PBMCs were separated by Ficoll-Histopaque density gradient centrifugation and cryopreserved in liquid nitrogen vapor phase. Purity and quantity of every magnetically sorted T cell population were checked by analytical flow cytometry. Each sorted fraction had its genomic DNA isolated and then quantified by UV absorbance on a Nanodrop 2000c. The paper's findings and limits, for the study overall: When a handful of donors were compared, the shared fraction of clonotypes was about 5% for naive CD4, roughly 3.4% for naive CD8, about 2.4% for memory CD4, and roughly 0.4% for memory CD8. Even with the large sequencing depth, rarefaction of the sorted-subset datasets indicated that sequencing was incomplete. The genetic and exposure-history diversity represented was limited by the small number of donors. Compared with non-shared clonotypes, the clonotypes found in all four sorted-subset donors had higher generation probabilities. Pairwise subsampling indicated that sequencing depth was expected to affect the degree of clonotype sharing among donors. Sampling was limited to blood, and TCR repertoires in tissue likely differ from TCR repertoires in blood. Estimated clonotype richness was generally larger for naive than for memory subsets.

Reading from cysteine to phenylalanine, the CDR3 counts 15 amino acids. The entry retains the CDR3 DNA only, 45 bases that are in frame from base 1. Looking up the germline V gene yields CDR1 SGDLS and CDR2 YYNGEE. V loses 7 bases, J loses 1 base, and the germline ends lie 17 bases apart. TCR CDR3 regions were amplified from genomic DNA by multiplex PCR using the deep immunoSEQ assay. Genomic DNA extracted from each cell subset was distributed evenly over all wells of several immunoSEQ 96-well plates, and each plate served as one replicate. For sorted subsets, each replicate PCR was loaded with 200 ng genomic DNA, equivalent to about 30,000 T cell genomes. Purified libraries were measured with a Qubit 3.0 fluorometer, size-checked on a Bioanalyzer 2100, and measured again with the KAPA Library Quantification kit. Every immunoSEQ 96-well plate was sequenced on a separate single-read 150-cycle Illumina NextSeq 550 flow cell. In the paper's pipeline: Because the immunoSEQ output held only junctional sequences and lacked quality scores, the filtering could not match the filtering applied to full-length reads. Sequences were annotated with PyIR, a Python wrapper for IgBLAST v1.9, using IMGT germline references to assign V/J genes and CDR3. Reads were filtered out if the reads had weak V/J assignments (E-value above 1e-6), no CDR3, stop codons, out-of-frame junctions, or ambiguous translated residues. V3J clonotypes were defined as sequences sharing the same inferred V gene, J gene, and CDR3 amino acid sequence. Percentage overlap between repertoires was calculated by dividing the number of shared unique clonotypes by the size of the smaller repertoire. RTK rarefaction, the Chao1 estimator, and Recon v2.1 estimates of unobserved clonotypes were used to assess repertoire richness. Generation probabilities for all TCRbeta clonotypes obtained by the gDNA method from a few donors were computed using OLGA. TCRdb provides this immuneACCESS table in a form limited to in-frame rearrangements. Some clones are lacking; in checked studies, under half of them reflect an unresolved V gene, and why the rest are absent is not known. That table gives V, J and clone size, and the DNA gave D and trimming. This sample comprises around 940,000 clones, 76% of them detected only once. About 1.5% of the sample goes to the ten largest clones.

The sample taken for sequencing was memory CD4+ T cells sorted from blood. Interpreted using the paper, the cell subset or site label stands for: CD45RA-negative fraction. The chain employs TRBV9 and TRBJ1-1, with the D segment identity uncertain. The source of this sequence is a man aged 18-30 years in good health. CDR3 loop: CASSAGVLRNTEAFF. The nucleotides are TGTGCCAGCTCTGCCGGGGTCCTGAGGAACACTGAAGCTTTCTTT.